This T cell receptor beta chain was identified during a study of blood T cell repertoires in COVID-19. At the level of the study: COVID-19 samples, acute and convalescent, were from the United States, Italy and Spain.

This clone was recorded only once. V lost 4 bases and J lost 8; bases outside the gene matches: 11. Germline lookup yields CDR1 SGHRS and CDR2 YFSETQ. The CDR3 is made up of 16 amino acids. Per the original data handling: Using reference gene primer amplification, nucleated cell counts were estimated. Only in-frame clones appear in the TCRdb table, and some are missing; sequencing was by immunoSEQ multiplex PCR. Clone size and V and J calls were adopted from that table, with D and trimming inferred from the DNA. The table shows 100,000 to 150,000 clones, with less than 90% occurring only once. The origin of this receptor is a man older than 75 with active or convalescent COVID-19. The sequenced sample consisted of peripheral blood. V and J are TRBV5-1 and TRBJ2-1; 11 nucleotides line up with TRBD2. The CDR3 region is CASSLAGLAGGDEQFF. The CDR3 bases are TGCGCCAGCAGCCTCGCCGGACTAGCGGGCGGAGATGAGCAGTTCTTC.